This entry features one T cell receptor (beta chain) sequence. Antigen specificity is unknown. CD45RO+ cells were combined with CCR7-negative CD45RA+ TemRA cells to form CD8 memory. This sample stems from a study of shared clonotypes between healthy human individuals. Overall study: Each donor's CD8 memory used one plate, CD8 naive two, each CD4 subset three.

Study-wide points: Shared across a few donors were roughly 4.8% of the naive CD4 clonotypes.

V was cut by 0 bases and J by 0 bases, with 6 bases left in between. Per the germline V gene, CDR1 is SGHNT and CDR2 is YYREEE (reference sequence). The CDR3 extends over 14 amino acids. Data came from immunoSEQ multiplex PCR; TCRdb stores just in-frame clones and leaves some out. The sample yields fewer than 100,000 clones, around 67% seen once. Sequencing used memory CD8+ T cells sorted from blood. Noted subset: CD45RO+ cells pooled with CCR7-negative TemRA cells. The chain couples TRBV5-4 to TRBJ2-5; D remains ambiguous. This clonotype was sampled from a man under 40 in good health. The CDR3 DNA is TGTGCCAGCAGCTTGGTCGGAAACCAAGAGACCCAGTACTTC. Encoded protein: CASSLVGNQETQYF.